This passage covers 30 T cell receptor beta chains from one sample sequenced in a study of T cells of healthy individuals. TCRdb re-derived calls from the 5' RACE reads in MiXCR, one entry per CDR3 protein. The sample consists of tens of thousands of distinct CDR3 sequences, roughly 4.3% of them appearing once. These receptors originate from a human donor in good health.

This clonotype was seen ten or more times. The DNA for the CDR3 is TGTGCCAGCAGTTATTCTAGACAGGGGGACAACTATGGCTACACCTTC. As protein: CASSYSRQGDNYGYTF. The chain carries TRBV6-5 and TRBJ1-2; 9 nucleotides align to TRBD1. There are 16 residues in the CDR3. The V gene's germline CDR1 is MNHEY and CDR2 SVGAGI. After removal of 3 bases from V and 2 bases from J, the junction contained 7 bases not matched to a gene.

This clonotype was detected a few times. J is TRBJ2-2 and V is TRBV4-3, with no clear D. V was clipped by 4 bases and J by 6 bases, with 12 bases between them. The length of the CDR3 is 14 residues. Germline V gene sequence: CDR1 LGHNA, CDR2 YSLEER. The CDR3 sequence: CASSRRTVAGELFF. In nucleotides, the CDR3 is TGCGCCAGCAGCCGCCGGACGGTAGCCGGGGAGCTGTTTTTT.

In this sample, this clonotype turned up many times. This chain links TRBV5-1 with TRBJ2-1, with D unresolved. The CDR3 consists of 12 residues. The V end was cut by 0 bases, the J end by 12 bases, with 10 bases between. Germline V gene sequence: CDR1 SGHRS, CDR2 YFSETQ. CDR3 DNA sequence: TGCGCCAGCAGCTTGGCCTCCCAAGGGCAGTTCTTC. Its protein product is CASSLASQGQFF.

This clonotype was recorded at least ten times. The chain joins TRBV2 to TRBJ1-1, with D uncertain. In germline, CDR1 is SNHLY, CDR2 FYNNEI. V shed 1 base and J shed 3 bases, with 9 bases lying between them. This CDR3 comprises 14 residues. The CDR3 sequence: CASSEEKGYTEAFF. The CDR3 bases are TGTGCCAGCAGTGAAGAGAAAGGTTACACTGAAGCTTTCTTT.

This chain connects TRBV5-1 to TRBJ2-3; TRBD1 is a possible D gene (5 bases). Germline V gene data show CDR1 as SGHRS and CDR2 as YFSETQ. V was trimmed by 0 bases and J by 4 bases, leaving 9 bases between them. This CDR3 is 14 amino acids long. CDR3 nucleotide sequence: TGCGCCAGCAGCTTGGGCAGGGTAGCAGATACGCAGTATTTT. Its protein product is CASSLGRVADTQYF.

This clonotype showed up many times. This sequence joins TRBV19 and TRBJ1-5; D is uncertain. CDR1 and CDR2 (germline): LNHDA, SQIVND (reference sequence). This CDR3 has 13 residues. Trimming cost V 5 bases and J 9 bases, with 14 bases left between them. This CDR3 is CASSPVHGPPQHF. In DNA form, the CDR3 reads TGTGCCAGTAGTCCGGTCCATGGGCCGCCCCAGCATTTT.

In this sample, this clonotype turned up many times. DNA for the CDR3: TGTGCCAGCAGCCCCCCCCGGCGGTTGGGCAATGAGCAGTTCTTC. Translation: CASSPPRRLGNEQFF. V usage is TRBV7-9 and J usage is TRBJ2-1, with D hard to call. The germline V gene has CDR1 SEHNR and CDR2 FQNEAQ (reference sequence). V lost 5 bases to trimming and J lost 6 bases, with 17 bases between them. The CDR3 runs to 15 residues.

The V and J genes are TRBV5-6 and TRBJ2-2; D call uncertain. CDR1 SGHDT and CDR2 YYEEEE come from the germline V gene. Trimming stripped 4 bases from V and 8 bases from J, with 18 bases between. The CDR3 runs to 15 residues. DNA of the CDR3: TGTGCCAGCAGCCCGTCGTACTCTCCCTTGGGGGAGCTGTTTTTT. As protein: CASSPSYSPLGELFF. The complete variable domain, with remaining parts taken from reference TRBV5-6 and TRBJ2-2, reads DAGVTQSPTHLIKTRGQQVTLRCSPKSGHDTVSWYQQALGQGPQFIFQYYEEEERQRGNFPDRFSGHQFPNYSSELNVNALLLGDSALYLCASSPSYSPLGELFFGEGSRLTVL.

The V call is TRBV6-5, the J call TRBJ1-1; TRBD1 matches at 7 bases. The CDR3 runs to 13 residues. V lost 6 bases, J lost 3 bases, and 4 bases stayed unmatched. The germline gives CDR1 MNHEY, CDR2 SVGAGI. Written as DNA, the CDR3 is TGTGCCAGCAGCCGGGACAGCCACACTGAAGCTTTCTTT. Its translation: CASSRDSHTEAFF.

The chain employs TRBV12-3 or TRBV12-4 and TRBJ2-5, with 11 bases aligning to TRBD1. This CDR3 comprises 16 residues. The CDR3 region has the DNA TGTGACAGAAGCCGGACAGGGGGCGCGGTCCAAGAGACCCAGTACTTC. Translated: CDRSRTGGAVQETQYF.

In this sample, this clonotype turned up many times. This chain joins TRBV29-1 and TRBJ2-7; D not resolved. Germline V gene data show CDR1 as SQVTM and CDR2 as ANQGSEA. V was trimmed by 5 bases and J by 0 bases, leaving 11 bases between them. The CDR3 is 13 residues long. CDR3 bases: TGCAGCGTTAAGGATGCCTACTCCTACGAGCAGTACTTC. As protein: CSVKDAYSYEQYF.

This clonotype was counted many times. The chain combines TRBV20-1 with TRBJ2-7, with D perhaps given as TRBD1 or TRBD2 (5 bases each). The CDR3 spans 15 residues. V was cut by 4 bases and J by 0 bases, with 16 bases left in between. CDR1 and CDR2 from the germline V gene are DFQATT and SNEGSKA (reference sequence). The CDR3 DNA sequence: TGCAGTGCTACCAGGGACGGAAGTCTCTCCTACGAGCAGTACTTC. Protein sequence: CSATRDGSLSYEQYF.

J is TRBJ2-5 and V is TRBV12-3 or TRBV12-4; D may be TRBD1 or TRBD2 (6 bases each). Trimming left V 3 bases short and J 5 bases short, with 10 bases between. The CDR3 spans 13 residues. Here the CDR3 reads CASSFQGRETQYF. The DNA for the CDR3 is TGTGCCAGCAGTTTTCAGGGGAGGGAGACCCAGTACTTC.

This clonotype was detected a few times. CDR3 coding DNA: TGTGCCAGCAGTTCGTACGGTAGCAATCAGCCCCAGCATTTT. This sequence encodes CASSSYGSNQPQHF. The chain carries TRBV27 and TRBJ1-5; D gene ambiguous. V was pared by 4 bases and J by 0 bases, with 7 bases between. The CDR3 is made up of 14 amino acids. Germline CDR1 is MNHEY and CDR2 is SMNVEV (reference sequence).

This chain links TRBV29-1 with TRBJ1-3; perhaps TRBD1 as D (6 bases). CDR1 and CDR2 from the germline V gene are SQVTM and ANQGSEA. There are 14 residues in the CDR3. Trimming shortened V by 0 bases and J by 4 bases, and 10 bases separated the two germline ends. The chain's CDR3 is CSVEDRGRGNTIYF. DNA of the CDR3: TGCAGCGTTGAAGATAGGGGGAGGGGAAACACCATATATTTT.

The table lists this clonotype with many counts. The chain recombines TRBV29-1 with TRBJ2-6, with D perhaps TRBD1 (6 bases). Trimming took off 4 bases at V and 1 base at J, with 8 bases between the two ends. CDR3 length equals 14 residues. CDR1 and CDR2 (germline): SQVTM, ANQGSEA. The CDR3 coding sequence is TGCAGCGTTGGTCAGGGGTCTGGGGCCAACGTCCTGACTTTC. As protein: CSVGQGSGANVLTF.

This clonotype showed up just a few times. The gene calls are TRBV27 and TRBJ1-2; a possible D gene is TRBD1 (6 bases). CDR1 and CDR2 (germline): MNHEY, SMNVEV (reference sequence). This CDR3 contains 14 residues. Trimming took off 6 bases at V and 6 bases at J, with 17 bases between the two ends. The CDR3 sequence is CASSKQGIVNGYTF. CDR3 sequence (DNA): TGTGCCAGCAGCAAACAGGGAATCGTAAATGGCTACACCTTC.

This clonotype was seen many times. The V gene is TRBV7-2, the J gene TRBJ2-7, with TRBD2 identical over 7 bases. The germline V gene encodes CDR1 SGHTA and CDR2 FQGNSA. The CDR3 consists of 14 residues. Unmatched junction bases numbered 3, after V lost 0 bases and J lost 4 bases. CDR3 residues: CASSLAGGPYEQYF. DNA of the CDR3: TGTGCCAGCAGCTTAGCGGGAGGGCCATACGAGCAGTACTTC.

In this sample, this clonotype turned up a few times. The chain carries TRBV18 and TRBJ2-6, with D possibly being TRBD1 (6 bases). Trimming cost V 4 bases and J 0 bases, with 13 bases left between them. CDR1 and CDR2 from the germline V gene are KGHSH and LQKENI. CDR3 size: 17 residues. The DNA for the CDR3 is TGTGCCAGCTCACTACGACAGGCCCCCTCTGGGGCCAACGTCCTGACTTTC. Encoded protein: CASSLRQAPSGANVLTF.

This clonotype was found a few times. The rearrangement links TRBV3-1 to TRBJ1-4; D might be TRBD1 (5 bases). Germline CDR1 is LGHDT and CDR2 is YNNKEL (reference sequence). Trimming removed 4 bases at V and 2 bases at J, with 11 bases between. This CDR3 spans 15 amino acids. Written as DNA, the CDR3 is TGTGCCAGCAGCCTCCCGACAGCTACTAATGAAAAACTGTTTTTT. Translation: CASSLPTATNEKLFF.

This clonotype was picked up many times. The chain links TRBV3-1 to TRBJ1-1; TRBD1 matches 11 bases. The CDR3 covers 16 residues. Unmatched junction bases numbered 5, after V lost 3 bases and J lost 2 bases. Germline V CDR1 and CDR2: LGHDT, YNNKEL (reference sequence). Written as DNA, the CDR3 is TGTGCCAGCAGCCAGGGACAGGGGGTCGGAAACACTGAAGCTTTCTTT. Translation: CASSQGQGVGNTEAFF.

The chain is built from TRBV5-5 and TRBJ1-1; 7 nucleotides align to TRBD1. The CDR3 runs 12 residues. Germline lookup yields CDR1 SGHKS and CDR2 YYEKEE (reference sequence). V lost 0 bases to trimming and J lost 8 bases; unmatched junction nucleotides: 1. CDR3 sequence reads: CASSLETGEAFF. In DNA form, the CDR3 reads TGTGCCAGCAGCTTGGAGACAGGGGAAGCTTTCTTT. The entire variable domain, with the rest obtained from reference TRBV5-5 and TRBJ1-1, is as follows: DAGVTQSPTHLIKTRGQQVTLRCSPISGHKSVSWYQQVLGQGPQFIFQYYEKEERGRGNFPDRFSARQFPNYSSELNVNALLLGDSALYLCASSLETGEAFFGQGTRLTVV.

This clonotype was found many times. This chain links TRBV7-6 with TRBJ1-4, with no clear D. Germline loops: CDR1 SGHVS, CDR2 FNYEAQ. The V gene lost 4 bases and the J gene lost 5 bases, with 11 bases spanning the gap. This CDR3 is 14 amino acids long. The CDR3 region has the DNA TGTGCCAGCAGCTGGAAGGACGGGAATGAAAAACTGTTTTTT. Encoded protein: CASSWKDGNEKLFF.

This clonotype was seen at least ten times. The gene calls are TRBV7-6 and TRBJ2-5, with D perhaps TRBD1 (5 bases). CDR3 length: 15 residues. The V end lost 1 base, the J end lost 2 bases, and 11 bases lay between the germline ends. Germline CDR1 is SGHVS and CDR2 is FNYEAQ. CDR3 protein: CASSLGQGRQETQYF. Here the CDR3 DNA reads TGTGCCAGCAGCTTAGGGCAGGGCCGGCAAGAGACCCAGTACTTC.

This clonotype was recorded many times. This chain links TRBV6-1 with TRBJ2-3; D ambiguous. Germline lookup yields CDR1 MNHNS and CDR2 SASEGT. V was pared by 1 base and J by 4 bases, with 6 bases between. The CDR3 totals 13 residues. The DNA for the CDR3 is TGTGCCAGCAGTGAAGTTAGGGCAGATACGCAGTATTTT. It codes for CASSEVRADTQYF.

This clonotype was seen only a few times. V usage is TRBV5-1 and J usage is TRBJ1-1; D gene uncertain. The CDR3 length is 13 residues. CDR1 is SGHRS and CDR2 is YFSETQ in the germline V gene. The V end lost 1 base, the J end lost 3 bases, and 7 bases lay between the germline ends. The CDR3 spells CASSLYQDTEAFF. CDR3 sequence (DNA): TGCGCCAGCAGCTTGTACCAGGACACTGAAGCTTTCTTT.

This clonotype has ten or more counts. The chain couples TRBV29-1 to TRBJ2-3; perhaps D is TRBD1 or TRBD2 (5 bases each). The CDR3 has 14 residues. V lost 7 bases and J 10 bases, leaving 24 bases between the germline ends. Germline loops: CDR1 SQVTM, CDR2 ANQGSEA. CDR3 loop: CSAGTGDATVAQYF. The CDR3 nucleotides are TGCAGCGCCGGAACCGGGGACGCCACAGTGGCGCAGTATTTT.

In this sample, this clonotype turned up many times. The chain is built from TRBV29-1 and TRBJ1-4; D not certain. CDR3 length: 12 amino acids. CDR1 and CDR2 from the germline V gene are SQVTM and ANQGSEA. V was trimmed by 6 bases and J by 8 bases, leaving 13 bases between them. DNA of the CDR3: TGCAGCGTGGCGGACCGTGAGGAAAAACTGTTTTTT. It codes for CSVADREEKLFF.

The chain carries TRBV29-1 and TRBJ1-1; D unclear. Trimming removed 3 bases at V and 5 bases at J, with 4 bases between. The V gene's germline CDR1 is SQVTM and CDR2 ANQGSEA. The CDR3 extends over 10 amino acids. This CDR3 is CSVEGTEAFF. CDR3 DNA sequence: TGCAGCGTTGAGGGAACTGAAGCTTTCTTT.

This clonotype was picked up a small number of times. The junction differs from germline at one of its ends, possibly a read error. J is TRBJ1-2 and V is TRBV6-5; 8 positions match TRBD1. The CDR3 contains 13 residues. Germline CDR1 and CDR2: MNHEY and SVGAGI. The CDR3 is CASSPDRAYGYNF. DNA for the CDR3: TGTGCCAGCAGCCCGGACAGGGCCTATGGCTACAACTTC.